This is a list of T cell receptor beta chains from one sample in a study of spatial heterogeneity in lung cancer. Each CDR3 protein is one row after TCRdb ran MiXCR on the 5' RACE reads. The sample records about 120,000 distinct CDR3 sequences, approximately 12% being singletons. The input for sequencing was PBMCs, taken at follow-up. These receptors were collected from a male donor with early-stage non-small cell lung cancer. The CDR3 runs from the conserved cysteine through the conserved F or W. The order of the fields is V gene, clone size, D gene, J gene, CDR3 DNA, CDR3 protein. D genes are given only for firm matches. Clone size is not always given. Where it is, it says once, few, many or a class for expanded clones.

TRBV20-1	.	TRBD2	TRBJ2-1	TGCAGTGCTAGAGATCCCGGGACTAGCGGGGTAAATGAGCAGTTCTTC	CSARDPGTSGVNEQFF
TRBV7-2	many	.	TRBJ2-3	TGTGCCAGCAGCGCAACGGGACACCACACAGATACGCAGTATTTT	CASSATGHHTDTQYF
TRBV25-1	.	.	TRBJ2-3	TGTGCCAGCAGTGTTGGACTAGATACGCAGTATTTT	CASSVGLDTQYF
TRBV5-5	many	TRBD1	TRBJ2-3	TGTGCCAGCCAACCCCCCCGGGACAGGCGCACAGATACGCAGTATTTT	CASQPPRDRRTDTQYF
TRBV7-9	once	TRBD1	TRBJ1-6	TGTGCCAGCAGCCCCGGGACAGGCTTTAATTCACCCCTCCACTTT	CASSPGTGFNSPLHF
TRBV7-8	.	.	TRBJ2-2	TGTGCCAGCAGCTCAACCCTCGAAAACACCGGGGAGCTGTTTTTT	CASSSTLENTGELFF
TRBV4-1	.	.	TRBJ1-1	TGCGCCAGCAGCCAAGATCCCCAATTGAACACTGAAGCTTTCTTT	CASSQDPQLNTEAFF
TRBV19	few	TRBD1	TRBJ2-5	TGTGCCAGTAGTGTGACAGGGGCCTCCACGTACCAAGAGACCCAGTACTTC	CASSVTGASTYQETQYF
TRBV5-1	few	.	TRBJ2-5	TGCGCCAGCAGCTGGGGGGCTGAAGAGACCCAGTACTTC	CASSWGAEETQYF
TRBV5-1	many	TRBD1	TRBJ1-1	TGCGCCAGCAGCTTGAGCTCCCTCAGGGGGAGCGCGAACACTGAAGCTTTCTTT	CASSLSSLRGSANTEAFF
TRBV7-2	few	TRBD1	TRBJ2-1	TGTGCCAGCAGCTTAAGAGGACAGGGGGCGGAAAATGAGCAGTTCTTC	CASSLRGQGAENEQFF
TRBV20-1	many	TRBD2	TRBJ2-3	TGCAGTGCTAGAGATCTACGGGGGGGCCGCGATACGCAGTATTTT	CSARDLRGGRDTQYF
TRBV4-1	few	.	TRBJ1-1	TGCGCCAGCAGCCAAGATCCAGAAAGAGGGAAAGGGCCTTTCTTT	CASSQDPERGKGPFF
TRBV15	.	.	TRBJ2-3	TGTGCCACCAGCAGAGGCGGGGGCTGGGATACGCAGTATTTT	CATSRGGGWDTQYF
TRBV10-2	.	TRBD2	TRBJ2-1	TGCGCCAGCAGTGAGTATGGGCGGGGGAACAATGAGCAGTTCTTC	CASSEYGRGNNEQFF
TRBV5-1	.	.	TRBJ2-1	TGCGCCAGCAGCCCCGGTCTCACCAATGAGCAGTTCTTC	CASSPGLTNEQFF
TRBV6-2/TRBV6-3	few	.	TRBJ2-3	TGTGCCAGCAGTTACCCTCCCCCGGCCACAGATACGCAGTATTTT	CASSYPPPATDTQYF